This T cell receptor beta chain was recorded in a study of CD8 T cells in Susac syndrome. Random hexamers primed reverse transcription of about 0.45 to 1 ug RNA. The amplification used immunoSEQ multiplex PCR on TCR beta CDR3; it spanned 54 Vbeta and 13 Jbeta. TCRdb re-called the immunoSEQ multiplex PCR reads with MiXCR, one entry per CDR3 protein. The sample carries roughly 400,000 distinct CDR3 sequences, more than 80% recorded once. CD8+ and CD4+ blood T cells underwent TCR beta sequencing. It was negative isolation that provided the CD8+ and CD4+ T cells, whereas TEMRA cells were enriched by FACS. Details on this clonotype: The antigen remains unidentified.

CDR1 is GTSNPN, CDR2 SVGIG, per germline (reference sequence). Trimming pared 5 bases from V and 3 bases from J, leaving 10 bases between. This CDR3 has 13 amino acids. Points from the study as a whole: It was acknowledged in the study that the number of individuals who were included in its TCR sequencing and HLA analysis was relatively small.

The gene calls are TRBV30 and TRBJ2-2; D might be TRBD1 or TRBD2, each matching 5 bases. Sequencing was performed on CD8+ T cells from PBMCs. The clonotype comes from a human donor with multiple sclerosis. CDR3 in amino acids: CAWAGTYTGELFF. DNA for the CDR3: TGTGCCTGGGCCGGGACCTACACCGGGGAGCTGTTTTTT.